This T cell receptor (beta chain) derives from a study of blood T cell repertoires in COVID-19. Looking at the study overall: PBMCs, B-cell-depleted T cells, or T cells were the source of the cDNA or gDNA that made up the material.

This clone appeared a few times. One Seattle source followed patients from active infection through their disease course. Some clones are missing from TCRdb's copy, which holds only in-frame ones; the method was immunoSEQ multiplex PCR. The sample lists 150,000 to 200,000 clones, 85% to 90% occurring once. The V and J ends lost 7 bases and 0 bases respectively, with 10 bases between them. The CDR3 has 13 amino acids. Per germline, CDR1 MDHEN and CDR2 SYDVKM. Specimen: peripheral blood. The chain links TRBV28 to TRBJ2-7; the D gene is possibly TRBD2 (6 bases). The TCR sequence derives from an older woman with COVID-19, enrolled during active disease. The DNA of the CDR3 is TGTGCCAGCACATCCGGGGGCTCCTACGAGCAGTACTTC. It translates to CASTSGGSYEQYF.